This is a list of T cell receptor beta chains from one sample in a study of early T cells in non-severe SARS-CoV-2 infection. A single record per CDR3 protein comes from TCRdb applying MiXCR to the 5' RACE reads. The sample gives about 92,000 distinct CDR3 sequences, approximately 15% of which show up once; about 1.3% is in the top ten. Material for sequencing was whole blood. These receptors all stem from an adult who was a healthcare worker with PCR-confirmed SARS-CoV-2 infection or an uninfected control (not recorded which). CDR3s include the opening cysteine and the closing phenylalanine or tryptophan. Not all rows give a size; the values are once, few, many and, for expanded clones, a class.

clone size	V gene	J gene	CDR3 protein
.	TRBV30	TRBJ2-7	CAWSEWRQGSGYEQYF
.	TRBV28	TRBJ2-7	CASLQAGTTNFYEQYF
few	TRBV12-5	TRBJ2-7	CASGLVLGQGVYEQYF
few	TRBV4-3	TRBJ1-5	CASSQGNSGFNQPQHF
few	TRBV5-1	TRBJ1-1	CASSLGPRVGTEAFF
.	TRBV29-1	TRBJ2-7	CSVHTGSDYEQYF
.	TRBV3-1	TRBJ2-7	CASSQGFQREYF
few	TRBV7-2	TRBJ2-3	CASSLSRTADTQYF
few	TRBV27	TRBJ2-1	CASSPIALSSYNEQFF
.	TRBV20-1	TRBJ2-1	CSARPPYNEQFF
many	TRBV28	TRBJ2-7	CASSVGSATPYEQYF
few	TRBV27	TRBJ2-1	CASSFGTVEINEQFF
few	TRBV11-2	TRBJ1-2	CASSLLRALGDYGYTF
few	TRBV12-3/TRBV12-4	TRBJ2-1	CASSPDSNEQFF
few	TRBV7-6	TRBJ1-1	CASSSETGSSTEAFF
.	TRBV21-1	TRBJ2-5	CASSKVNSLCEETQYF
many	TRBV11-2	TRBJ1-2	CASSYGLYGYTF
many	TRBV12-3/TRBV12-4	TRBJ2-3	CASRGGDGADTQYF
.	TRBV27	TRBJ2-4	CASSSLGEAKNIQYF
few	TRBV30	TRBJ2-7	CACVGTGGYEQYF
.	TRBV5-5	TRBJ2-7	CASTLAGTRYEQYF
few	TRBV28	TRBJ2-2	CASSLGGHGELFF
.	TRBV6-2/TRBV6-3	TRBJ2-2	CASSYSPGDTGELFF
few	TRBV6-2/TRBV6-3	TRBJ2-1	CASSSGQGRHNEQFF
.	TRBV12-3/TRBV12-4	TRBJ2-3	CASSGRNTDTQYF
many	TRBV11-2	TRBJ2-1	CASASSWGYNEQFF
.	TRBV28	TRBJ2-1	CASSRTSGRGDEQFF
few	TRBV28	TRBJ2-7	CASSSPGYEQYF
few	TRBV29-1	TRBJ2-3	CSVVFQGAPSAQYF
few	TRBV29-1	TRBJ2-3	CSVVSAAEDTQYF
.	TRBV10-3	TRBJ2-3	CAISSGATDTQYF
few	TRBV5-5	TRBJ1-6	CASSFLPGQAHNSPLHF
many	TRBV29-1	TRBJ1-3	CSAEDRHSGNTIYF
.	TRBV7-9	TRBJ1-1	CASSSTGTRSLEAFF
.	TRBV20-1	TRBJ2-5	CSARTGETQYF